This T cell receptor beta chain was recorded in a study of T cell responses to AZD1222 COVID-19 vaccine. This clone was seen a few times. The antigen is unknown. The CDR3 is 13 amino acids. Germline CDR1 and CDR2: MNHEY and SVGAGI. The V end lost 6 bases, the J end lost 8 bases, and 13 bases lay between the germline ends. The repertoire was sequenced with immunoSEQ multiplex PCR; TCRdb's copy has only in-frame clones and lacks some. The sample consists of approximately 50,000 clones, roughly 88% of them appearing once. Notes on the study in general: Unmutated variant regions are reportedly the target of nearly half of TCRs that are spike-specific.

The sequence came from an adult in good health. Sequences were derived from peripheral blood, sampled on day 0 of AZD1222 vaccination. V is TRBV6-5 and J is TRBJ2-2, with D possibly TRBD1 on 7 matching bases. The CDR3 loop is CASSDRDSGELFF. The DNA of the CDR3 is TGTGCCAGCAGCGACAGGGACTCAGGGGAGCTGTTTTTT.